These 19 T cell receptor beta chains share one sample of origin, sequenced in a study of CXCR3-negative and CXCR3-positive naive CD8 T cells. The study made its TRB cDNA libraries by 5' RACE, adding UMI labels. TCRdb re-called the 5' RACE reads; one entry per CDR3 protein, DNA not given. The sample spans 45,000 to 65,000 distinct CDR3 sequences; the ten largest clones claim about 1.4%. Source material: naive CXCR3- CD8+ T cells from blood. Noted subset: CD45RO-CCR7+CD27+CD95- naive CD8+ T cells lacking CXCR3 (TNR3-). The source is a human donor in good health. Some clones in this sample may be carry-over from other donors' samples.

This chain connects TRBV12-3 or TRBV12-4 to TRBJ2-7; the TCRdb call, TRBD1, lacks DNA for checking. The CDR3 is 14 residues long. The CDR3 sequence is CASSFSGGQYEQYF.

CDR3 in amino acids: CASSELANTYEQYF. The chain carries TRBV25-1 and TRBJ2-7. The germline V gene has CDR1 MGHDK and CDR2 SYGVNS. The CDR3 covers 14 residues.

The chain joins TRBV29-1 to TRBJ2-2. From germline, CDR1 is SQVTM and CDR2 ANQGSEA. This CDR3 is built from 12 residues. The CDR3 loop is CSVDGSTGELFF.

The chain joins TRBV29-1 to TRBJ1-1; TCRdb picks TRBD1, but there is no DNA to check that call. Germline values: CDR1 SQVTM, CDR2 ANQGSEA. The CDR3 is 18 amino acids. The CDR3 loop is CSVRDRVARSKTNTEAFF.

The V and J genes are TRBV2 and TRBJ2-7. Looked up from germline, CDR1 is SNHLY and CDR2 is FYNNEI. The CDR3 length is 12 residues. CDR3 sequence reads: CASSDSSKEQYF.

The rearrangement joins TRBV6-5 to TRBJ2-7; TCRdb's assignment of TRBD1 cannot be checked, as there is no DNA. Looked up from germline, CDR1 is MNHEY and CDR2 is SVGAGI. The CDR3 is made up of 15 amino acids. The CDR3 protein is CASSYGTMIGYEQYF.

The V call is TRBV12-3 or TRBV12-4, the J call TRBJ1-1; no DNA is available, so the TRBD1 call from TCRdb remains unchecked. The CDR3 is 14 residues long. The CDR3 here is CASSQVHRDTEAFF.

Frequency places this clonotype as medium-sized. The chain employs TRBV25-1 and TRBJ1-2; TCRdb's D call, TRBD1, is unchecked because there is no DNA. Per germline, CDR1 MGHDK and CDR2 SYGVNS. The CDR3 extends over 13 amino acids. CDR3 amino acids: CASSAPQGMGYTF.

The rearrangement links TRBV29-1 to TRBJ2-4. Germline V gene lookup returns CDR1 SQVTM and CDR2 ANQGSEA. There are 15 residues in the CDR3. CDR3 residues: CSEKGLRDRADIQYF. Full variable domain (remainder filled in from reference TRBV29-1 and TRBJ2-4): SAVISQKPSRDICQRGTSLTIQCQVDSQVTMMFWYRQQPGQSLTLIATANQGSEATYESGFVIDKFPISRPNLTFSTLTVSNMSPEDSSIYLCSEKGLRDRADIQYFGAGTRLSVL.

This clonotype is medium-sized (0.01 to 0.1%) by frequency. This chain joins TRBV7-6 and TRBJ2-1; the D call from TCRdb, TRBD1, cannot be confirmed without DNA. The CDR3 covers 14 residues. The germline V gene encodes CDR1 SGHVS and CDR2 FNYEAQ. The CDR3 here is CASSRPGQINEQFF.

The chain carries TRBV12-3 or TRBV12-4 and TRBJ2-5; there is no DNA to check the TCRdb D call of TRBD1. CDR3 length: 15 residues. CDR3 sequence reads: CASSADSFVQETQYF.

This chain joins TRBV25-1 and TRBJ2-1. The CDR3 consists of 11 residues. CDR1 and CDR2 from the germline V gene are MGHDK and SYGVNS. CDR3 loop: CASAPDNEQFF.

The CDR3 sequence is CASSGTSGTYNEQFF. V is TRBV12-3 or TRBV12-4 and J is TRBJ2-1; TCRdb outputs TRBD2, but without DNA this stays unchecked. The CDR3 loop spans 15 amino acids.

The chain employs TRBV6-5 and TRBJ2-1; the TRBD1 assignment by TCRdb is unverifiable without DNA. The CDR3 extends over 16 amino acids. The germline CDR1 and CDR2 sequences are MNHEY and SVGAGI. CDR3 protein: CASSYRLTTGNNEQFF.

The CDR3 loop reads CASSLSPSYEQYF. V is TRBV5-1 and J is TRBJ2-7. Per the germline V gene, CDR1 is SGHRS and CDR2 is YFSETQ. This CDR3 region has 13 residues.

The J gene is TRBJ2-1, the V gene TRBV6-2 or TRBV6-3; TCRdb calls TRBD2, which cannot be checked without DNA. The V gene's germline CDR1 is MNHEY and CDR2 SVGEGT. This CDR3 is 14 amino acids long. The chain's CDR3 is CASSSGMDYNEQFF.

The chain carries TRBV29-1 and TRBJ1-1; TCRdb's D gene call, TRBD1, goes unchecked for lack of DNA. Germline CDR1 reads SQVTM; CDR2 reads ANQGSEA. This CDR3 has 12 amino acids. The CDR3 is CSAVTLNTEAFF. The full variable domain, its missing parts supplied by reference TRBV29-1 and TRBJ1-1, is SAVISQKPSRDICQRGTSLTIQCQVDSQVTMMFWYRQQPGQSLTLIATANQGSEATYESGFVIDKFPISRPNLTFSTLTVSNMSPEDSSIYLCSAVTLNTEAFFGQGTRLTVV.

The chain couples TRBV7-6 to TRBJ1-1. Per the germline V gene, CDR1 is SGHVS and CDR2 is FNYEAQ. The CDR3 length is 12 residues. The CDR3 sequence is CASSLSNTEAFF. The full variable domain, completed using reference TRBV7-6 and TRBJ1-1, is GAGVSQSPRYKVTKRGQDVALRCDPISGHVSLYWYRQALGQGPEFLTYFNYEAQQDKSGLPNDRFSAERPEGSISTLTIQRTEQRDSAMYRCASSLSNTEAFFGQGTRLTVV.

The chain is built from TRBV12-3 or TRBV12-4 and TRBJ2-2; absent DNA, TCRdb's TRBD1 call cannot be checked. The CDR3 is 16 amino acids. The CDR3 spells CASIQSWGADTGELFF.